One sample yielded the 8 T cell receptor beta chains listed below, sequenced in a study of blood T cells in healthy people across ages. A second PCR of about 7 to 11 cycles used a sample-barcoded 5' primer and a J-beta primer mix. TCRdb re-analysed the 5' RACE reads in MiXCR, keeping a single row per CDR3 protein. This table holds roughly 1,500,000 distinct CDR3 sequences, 30% to 35% found once. Sequenced material: blood. Receptors originate from a woman aged 25 to 39 in good health.

This clonotype has a handful of counts. V and J are TRBV6-2 or TRBV6-3 and TRBJ2-1, with no clear D. Looked up from germline, CDR1 is MNHEY and CDR2 is SVGEGT. V was clipped by 4 bases and J by 5 bases, with 12 bases between them. The length of the CDR3 is 14 residues. The DNA of the CDR3 is TGTGCCAGCAGTTTCCCTAGGGCTCACAATGAGCAGTTCTTC. Encoded protein: CASSFPRAHNEQFF.

With respect to this clonotype: At one of its ends the junction is not consistent with the germline gene, which may arise from a read error. This chain links TRBV10-1 with TRBJ2-3, with 8 positions matching TRBD1. Germline loops: CDR1 WNHNN, CDR2 SYGVQD (reference sequence). The CDR3 extends over 14 amino acids. The CDR3: CASSGRGQTGTQYF. The CDR3 nucleotides are TGCGCCAGCAGCGGCAGGGGGCAAACAGGTACGCAGTATTTT.

Notes on this clonotype: The junction departs from germline at one end; a sequencing error may be responsible. The chain employs TRBV28 and TRBJ2-1; 8 bases fit TRBD1. The length of the CDR3 is 12 residues. Germline CDR1 reads MDHEN; CDR2 reads SYDVKM. CDR3 DNA sequence: TGTGCCGGCAGTTTATCAGGGGGCCAGCAGTTCTTC. It yields the protein CAGSLSGGQQFF.

This clonotype was counted between two and nine times. The chain has TRBV28 and TRBJ2-7; the D call may be TRBD1 or TRBD2 (6 bases each). This CDR3 spans 15 amino acids. Per the germline V gene, CDR1 is MDHEN and CDR2 is SYDVKM. Trimming left V 3 bases short and J 2 bases short, with 14 bases between. Here the CDR3 reads CASSFGYREAYEQYF. Written as DNA, the CDR3 is TGTGCCAGCAGTTTCGGTTACAGGGAGGCCTACGAGCAGTACTTC.

As concerns this clonotype: An end of the junction does not agree with germline; a read error may underlie this. V gene TRBV7-9 combines with J gene TRBJ2-1; no definite D call. Per germline, CDR1 SEHNR and CDR2 FQNEAQ (reference sequence). The CDR3 is made up of 14 amino acids. CDR3 DNA sequence: TGTGCCAACAGCTTATTAAAAGGTCACAATGAGCAGTTCTTC. Its translation is CANSLLKGHNEQFF.

Notes on this clonotype: A far larger clone is off by one base, so a read error is likely. CDR3 loop: CANSATDTQYF. The CDR3 DNA reads as TGTGCCAACAGTGCCACAGATACGCAGTATTTT. The J gene is TRBJ2-3, the V gene TRBV6-1; D call uncertain. The germline V gene has CDR1 MNHNS and CDR2 SASEGT. The CDR3 has 11 amino acids.

The chain couples TRBV18 to TRBJ2-1; 8 nucleotides line up with TRBD2. The V gene's germline CDR1 is KGHSH and CDR2 LQKENI. Trimming at V came to 2 bases and at J to 3 bases, leaving 9 bases not matched to a gene. This CDR3 contains 17 residues. In DNA form, the CDR3 reads TGTGCCAGCTCACCATACACCCCGACTAGCGACTACAATGAGCAGTTCTTC. The encoded protein is CASSPYTPTSDYNEQFF. Full variable domain (remainder filled in from reference TRBV18 and TRBJ2-1): NAGVMQNPRHLVRRRGQEARLRCSPMKGHSHVYWYRQLPEEGLKFMVYLQKENIIDESGMPKERFSAEFPKEGPSILRIQQVVRGDSAAYFCASSPYTPTSDYNEQFFGPGTRLTVL.

This clonotype was counted a few times. The chain has TRBV28 and TRBJ2-4, with D unclear. Germline values: CDR1 MDHEN, CDR2 SYDVKM. The CDR3 consists of 18 residues. V was shortened by 3 bases and J by 0 bases, with 18 bases between the two germline ends. The CDR3 nucleotides read TGTGCCAGCAGTTTCCCTGCGGAAAGCCCTCTAGCCAAAAACATTCAGTACTTC. As protein: CASSFPAESPLAKNIQYF.